This TCR beta chain was sequenced during a study of CD4+ T cells in melanoma. Regarding the study as a whole: A reported correlation linked neoantigen-specific CD4+ T cells to CD8+, macrophage and B cell function. Diverse differentiation states were reported for melanoma neoantigen-specific CD4+ T cells.

As regards this clone: Its antigen is not identified.

The CDR3 length is 14 residues. Trimming cost V 6 bases and J 6 bases; bases outside gene matches: 4. CDR1 is SQVTM and CDR2 is ANQGSEA in the germline V gene. Sequencing used immunoSEQ multiplex PCR; TCRdb keeps in-frame clones, though not all of them. The sample includes about 6,700 clones, about 71% seen only once; the top ten take approximately 24%. The chain is built from TRBV29-1 and TRBJ2-2; TRBD2 matches 13 bases. The specimen was cells from a culture (not recorded whether cultured in vitro). The TCR was taken from a human donor with melanoma. In DNA, the CDR3 is TGCAGCGTGAAAGGGACTAGCGGGGCCGGGGAGCTGTTTTTT. Its translation: CSVKGTSGAGELFF.